The next 4 T cell receptor beta chains were all read from a single sample in a study of blood T cell repertoires in COVID-19. Sequencing was performed with immunoSEQ multiplex PCR; in TCRdb, only in-frame clones are kept and a portion is missing. Of about 210,000 clones listed, 70% to 90% are singletons. Sequenced: peripheral blood. All receptors come from a man between 60 and 75 years old with acute or convalescent COVID-19.

The gene calls are TRBV5-4 and TRBJ2-2, with 7 bases lining up with TRBD1. In germline, CDR1 is SGHNT, CDR2 YYREEE (reference sequence). The CDR3 is 16 residues long. J gave up 5 bases and V 6 bases, and 13 bases lay outside the gene matches. CDR3 nucleotide sequence: TGTGCCAGCACCTCCGCGAAGCACAGGGGAACCGGGGAGCTGTTTTTT. Residues: CASTSAKHRGTGELFF.

The chain is built from TRBV5-3 and TRBJ2-4; 7 bases line up with TRBD1. TRBV5-3 is placed among ORFs of uncertain function. The CDR3 length is 16 residues. Trimming at V came to 4 bases and at J to 2 bases, leaving 9 bases not matched to a gene. The CDR3 protein is CARSLGDSRTKNIQYF. CDR3 nucleotides: TGTGCCAGAAGCCTGGGGGACAGTCGGACCAAAAACATTCAGTACTTC.

This chain links TRBV7-9 with TRBJ2-3; the match to TRBD1 covers 7 bases. CDR3 size: 16 residues. After removal of 6 bases from V and 2 bases from J, the junction contained 11 bases not matched to a gene. Germline values: CDR1 SEHNR, CDR2 FQNEAQ (reference sequence). CDR3 DNA: TGTGCCAGCAGTTTCTACCAGGGGGTCGACACAGATACGCAGTATTTT. This sequence encodes CASSFYQGVDTDTQYF. The entire variable domain, with the rest obtained from reference TRBV7-9 and TRBJ2-3, is as follows: DTGVSQNPRHKITKRGQNVTFRCDPISEHNRLYWYRQTLGQGPEFLTYFQNEAQLEKSRLLSDRFSAERPKGSFSTLEIQRTEQGDSAMYLCASSFYQGVDTDTQYFGPGTRLTVL.

The chain links TRBV9 to TRBJ1-2; D perhaps matches TRBD1 (6 bases). The germline V gene encodes CDR1 SGDLS and CDR2 YYNGEE. Trimming removed 0 bases at V and 2 bases at J, with 8 bases between. This CDR3 region has 14 residues. CDR3: CASSVAGQNYGYTF. The CDR3 DNA reads as TGTGCCAGCAGCGTAGCTGGACAGAACTATGGCTACACCTTC.